One sample yielded the 32 T cell receptor beta chains listed below, sequenced in a study of shared clonotypes between healthy human individuals. Only CD45RO-negative cells positively selected for CCR7 counted as naive CD8 cells, so terminally differentiated effector memory CD45RA+ cells were excluded. Produced via immunoSEQ multiplex PCR; TCRdb's table is partial and in-frame only. The sample yields around 2.1 million clones, 85% to 95% seen once. Source material: naive CD8+ T cells from PBMCs. The receptors here all came from a young man in good health. Some clones in this sample may be carry-over from other donors' samples.

This rearrangement joins TRBV27 to TRBJ2-7, with 11 bases lining up with TRBD2. Germline trimming cut 6 bases from V and 2 bases from J; bases unmatched to any gene: 6. Germline V gives CDR1 MNHEY, CDR2 SMNVEV (reference sequence). CDR3 size: 15 residues. CDR3 sequence reads: CASRLLAGAPYEQYF. CDR3 bases: TGTGCCAGCAGGTTACTAGCGGGAGCCCCCTACGAGCAGTACTTC.

V usage is TRBV6-1 and J usage is TRBJ2-7, with D unclear. Germline values: CDR1 MNHNS, CDR2 SASEGT. This CDR3 has 14 residues. The V end lost 5 bases, the J end lost 1 base, and 12 bases lay between the germline ends. CDR3 DNA sequence: TGTGCCAGCAGTCACCTAGGGCAGTCCTACGAGCAGTACTTC. This gives the protein CASSHLGQSYEQYF.

The rearrangement joins TRBV7-9 to TRBJ2-3; TRBD2 is a possible D gene (7 bases). Germline assignment: CDR1 SEHNR and CDR2 FQNEAQ (reference sequence). This CDR3 spans 15 amino acids. Between the trimmed V and J ends, which lost 2 bases and 3 bases, there was a span of 12 bases. Written as DNA, the CDR3 is TGTGCCAGCAGCTTAAGCGGGGACATTACAGATACGCAGTATTTT. Protein product: CASSLSGDITDTQYF.

The CDR3 bases are TGTGCCAGCAGCTTAGTGGCAGGGGGCGACACCGGGGAGCTGTTTTTT. Translation: CASSLVAGGDTGELFF. V is TRBV13 and J is TRBJ2-2; 8 positions agree with TRBD1. The germline CDR1 and CDR2 sequences are PRHDT and FYEKMQ (reference sequence). CDR3 length: 16 residues. V shed 1 base, J shed 3 bases, and the junction held 4 bases outside the gene matches.

The chain joins TRBV9 to TRBJ2-3; the match to TRBD1 covers 10 bases. In germline, CDR1 is SGDLS, CDR2 YYNGEE. V was pared by 3 bases and J by 3 bases, with 7 bases of the junction left unmatched. The CDR3 runs 16 residues. The chain's CDR3 is CASSEQDRGGTDTQYF. CDR3 DNA: TGTGCCAGCAGCGAGCAGGACAGGGGGGGAACAGATACGCAGTATTTT.

The gene calls are TRBV9 and TRBJ2-3; D ambiguous. Trimming removed 5 bases at V and 2 bases at J, with 12 bases between. The CDR3 is 14 amino acids. Germline V gives CDR1 SGDLS, CDR2 YYNGEE. The CDR3 protein is CASSPDGLTDTQYF. CDR3 coding DNA: TGTGCCAGCAGTCCCGACGGCCTCACAGATACGCAGTATTTT.

The chain is built from TRBV25-1 and TRBJ1-2, with D tentatively TRBD1 (6 bases). CDR3 length: 16 amino acids. V was clipped by 9 bases and J by 4 bases, with 24 bases between them. The germline V gene has CDR1 MGHDK and CDR2 SYGVNS. CDR3 nucleotide sequence: TGTGCCAGAACGAGCTGTGACAGGATAGTTCCCTATGGCTACACCTTC. This codes for CARTSCDRIVPYGYTF.

CDR3 loop: CASSFSTGSSYNEQFF. Here the CDR3 DNA reads TGTGCCAGCAGCTTCAGTACGGGGAGCTCCTACAATGAGCAGTTCTTC. This chain links TRBV13 with TRBJ2-1, with a tentative D call TRBD2 (5 bases). CDR1 and CDR2 (germline): PRHDT, FYEKMQ (reference sequence). Trimming pared 3 bases from V and 0 bases from J, leaving 12 bases between. The length of the CDR3 is 16 residues.

The V and J genes are TRBV28 and TRBJ2-7; TRBD1 matches 8 bases. Germline CDR1 reads MDHEN; CDR2 reads SYDVKM. Unmatched junction bases numbered 8, after V lost 7 bases and J lost 0 bases. The CDR3 consists of 15 residues. The CDR3 here is CASKNRGLSSYEQYF. DNA for the CDR3: TGTGCCAGCAAGAACAGGGGGTTGAGCTCCTACGAGCAGTACTTC. The complete variable domain, with remaining parts taken from reference TRBV28 and TRBJ2-7, reads DVKVTQSSRYLVKRTGEKVFLECVQDMDHENMFWYRQDPGLGLRLIYFSYDVKMKEKGDIPEGYSVSREKKERFSLILESASTNQTSMYLCASKNRGLSSYEQYFGPGTRLTVT.

V gene TRBV28 combines with J gene TRBJ1-1; D unclear. V lost 0 bases, J lost 5 bases, and 10 bases lay in between. The germline CDR1 and CDR2 sequences are MDHEN and SYDVKM. The CDR3 is 14 amino acids. The CDR3 DNA sequence: TGTGCCAGCAGTTTATGGGTATCGGAAACTGAAGCTTTCTTT. Translated, it gives CASSLWVSETEAFF.

The chain employs TRBV9 and TRBJ1-3; 7 bases match TRBD1. The V gene's germline CDR1 is SGDLS and CDR2 YYNGEE. The junction had 7 bases not matched to a gene; V was cut back by 3 bases and J by 4 bases. This CDR3 comprises 15 residues. The CDR3 DNA follows: TGTGCCAGCAGCGATGGACAGGTCTCCGGAAACACCATATATTTT. It encodes CASSDGQVSGNTIYF.

The rearrangement uses TRBV29-1 and TRBJ2-7; 10 bases fit TRBD2. The CDR3 length is 14 residues. Per germline, CDR1 SQVTM and CDR2 ANQGSEA. Unmatched junction bases numbered 2, after V lost 2 bases and J lost 1 base. The CDR3 nucleotides read TGCAGCGTTGAATGGACTAGCGGATCCTACGAGCAGTACTTC. Encoded protein: CSVEWTSGSYEQYF.

This clone came up a few times. V is TRBV5-4 and J is TRBJ2-7; 9 bases align to TRBD1. This CDR3 contains 16 residues. V shed 3 bases and J 2 bases; nucleotides not matched to a gene: 9. Germline V gene data show CDR1 as SGHNT and CDR2 as YYREEE (reference sequence). The CDR3 region has the DNA TGTGCCAGCAGCTCTTATCCGGGACAGGGAGCCTACGAGCAGTACTTC. It is translated as CASSSYPGQGAYEQYF.

The chain employs TRBV27 and TRBJ1-2; D is ambiguous. V was pared by 4 bases and J by 0 bases, with 12 bases between. The CDR3 spans 15 residues. Per germline, CDR1 MNHEY and CDR2 SMNVEV (reference sequence). This CDR3 reads CASSSDGLANYGYTF. CDR3 DNA: TGTGCCAGCAGTTCGGACGGCCTAGCTAACTATGGCTACACCTTC.

The gene calls are TRBV16 and TRBJ1-2; the D is unclear. This CDR3 has 13 amino acids. V dropped 1 base and J dropped 5 bases, with 8 bases sitting between them. Germline CDR1 and CDR2: KGHSY and FQNENV. The CDR3 DNA sequence: TGTGCCAGCAGCCAATACAGAAATTATGGCTACACCTTC. Translating it yields CASSQYRNYGYTF. The full variable domain, rest sourced from reference TRBV16 and TRBJ1-2, is GEEVAQTPKHLVRGEGQKAKLYCAPIKGHSYVFWYQQVLKNEFKFLISFQNENVFDETGMPKERFSAKCLPNSPCSLEIQATKLEDSAVYFCASSQYRNYGYTFGSGTRLTVV.

V is TRBV9 and J is TRBJ1-5; 8 positions agree with TRBD1. Per germline, CDR1 SGDLS and CDR2 YYNGEE. V lost 0 bases to trimming and J lost 6 bases; unmatched junction nucleotides: 2. The CDR3 covers 14 residues. For the CDR3, the DNA is TGTGCCAGCAGCGTAGGGACAGGGCCTCAGCCCCAGCATTTT. Protein sequence: CASSVGTGPQPQHF.

The gene calls are TRBV27 and TRBJ2-7, with 10 positions matching TRBD1. The trim removed 4 bases at V and 6 bases at J, leaving 15 bases unmatched. Germline values: CDR1 MNHEY, CDR2 SMNVEV (reference sequence). This CDR3 has 17 residues. The CDR3 nucleotides are TGTGCCAGCAGTTCCCGACAGGGGGCCCGGGCATACGCCGAGCAGTACTTC. Translated: CASSSRQGARAYAEQYF.

The chain combines TRBV19 with TRBJ2-2, with 7 bases that match TRBD1. Per the germline V gene, CDR1 is LNHDA and CDR2 is SQIVND (reference sequence). J gave up 3 bases and V 3 bases, and 7 bases lay outside the gene matches. This CDR3 is 16 amino acids long. The DNA of the CDR3 is TGTGCCAGTAGTATTAAAGAGGGACAGTACACCGGGGAGCTGTTTTTT. It specifies CASSIKEGQYTGELFF.

The CDR3 reads CASSKYCHGSYEQYF. The CDR3 coding sequence is TGTGCCAGCAGCAAATATTGTCACGGATCCTACGAGCAGTACTTC. V is TRBV21-1 and J is TRBJ2-7. TRBV21-1 is a pseudogene. CDR3 size: 15 residues.

This rearrangement joins TRBV7-8 to TRBJ2-7; 7 bases align to TRBD1. Trimming removed 1 base from V and 3 bases from J; junction bases left unmatched: 6. Germline CDR1 and CDR2: SGHVS and FQNEAQ. The CDR3 totals 15 residues. CDR3 DNA sequence: TGTGCCAGCAGCTTAGGACAGGGTAACCTCTACGAGCAGTACTTC. Translated, it gives CASSLGQGNLYEQYF.

The chain couples TRBV6-6 to TRBJ2-7; 7 positions agree with TRBD2. The V segment lost 7 bases and the J segment 3 bases; nucleotides outside the gene matches: 15. The CDR3 is 16 residues long. Per germline, CDR1 MNHNY and CDR2 SVGAGI (reference sequence). CDR3 nucleotide sequence: TGTGCCAGCAATTCTCGAAGCGGGGCGTCCCACTACGAGCAGTACTTC. Translation: CASNSRSGASHYEQYF.

The chain links TRBV5-4 to TRBJ2-7; unclear D gene. Germline V gene data show CDR1 as SGHNT and CDR2 as YYREEE (reference sequence). Trimming removed 4 bases from V and 3 bases from J, with 11 bases in between. The CDR3 is 13 residues long. CDR3 bases: TGTGCCAGCAGCCACGGCCTTGACTACGAGCAGTACTTC. It translates to CASSHGLDYEQYF.

The chain is built from TRBV27 and TRBJ2-3; D uncertain. CDR1 and CDR2 (germline): MNHEY, SMNVEV (reference sequence). Between the trimmed V and J ends, which lost 2 bases and 4 bases, there was a span of 10 bases. The CDR3 runs to 14 residues. The CDR3 loop is CASSLLGFSDTQYF. As DNA, the CDR3 is TGTGCCAGCAGTTTACTAGGGTTTTCAGATACGCAGTATTTT.

The chain joins TRBV13 to TRBJ2-4; no reliable D call. The CDR3 totals 13 residues. V was clipped by 2 bases and J by 8 bases, with 10 bases between them. From germline, CDR1 is PRHDT and CDR2 FYEKMQ (reference sequence). DNA for the CDR3: TGTGCCAGCAGCTTACAGGCCCCCGACATTCAGTACTTC. It yields the protein CASSLQAPDIQYF.

The chain joins TRBV5-1 to TRBJ1-1; D remains ambiguous. This CDR3 contains 17 residues. CDR1 SGHRS and CDR2 YFSETQ come from the germline V gene. V lost 0 bases and J 0 bases, leaving 15 bases between the germline ends. The CDR3 reads CASSLVPPYAVNTEAFF. CDR3 bases: TGCGCCAGCAGCTTGGTCCCCCCATATGCAGTGAACACTGAAGCTTTCTTT.

The genes are TRBV25-1 and TRBJ1-5; D gene ambiguous. The germline V gene encodes CDR1 MGHDK and CDR2 SYGVNS. The germline V and J ends were trimmed by 3 bases and 0 bases, with 12 bases remaining between them. CDR3 length equals 16 residues. The chain's CDR3 is CASSDGLGFSNQPQHF. The CDR3 bases are TGTGCCAGCAGTGATGGGCTGGGGTTTAGCAATCAGCCCCAGCATTTT.

The rearrangement joins TRBV30 to TRBJ2-5; 7 nucleotides align to TRBD1. The J call may not be correct, given that the DNA end is closer to TRBJ2-7. Germline values: CDR1 GTSNPN, CDR2 SVGIG (reference sequence). The length of the CDR3 is 12 residues. CDR3: CAWTHRGYEQYF. The CDR3 nucleotides read TGTGCCTGGACTCACAGGGGATACGAGCAGTACTTC.

This chain uses TRBV19 with TRBJ2-3; no clear D gene. CDR1 is LNHDA, CDR2 SQIVND, per germline (reference sequence). The CDR3 covers 13 residues. The ends were cut back, 2 bases at V and 3 bases at J, with 6 bases in the middle. The CDR3 spells CASSIRLTDTQYF. In DNA, the CDR3 is TGTGCCAGTAGTATAAGACTTACAGATACGCAGTATTTT.

The chain joins TRBV7-8 to TRBJ2-7; maybe TRBD1 (6 bases). Germline loops: CDR1 SGHVS, CDR2 FQNEAQ. Trimming took off 0 bases at V and 5 bases at J, with 8 bases between the two ends. The CDR3 consists of 13 residues. CDR3 loop: CASSLARTDEQYF. The CDR3 DNA sequence: TGTGCCAGCAGCTTAGCTCGGACAGACGAGCAGTACTTC.

The chain has TRBV6-1 and TRBJ2-2, with 9 bases lining up with TRBD2. Germline loops: CDR1 MNHNS, CDR2 SASEGT. V dropped 7 bases and J dropped 5; count of bases not matched to a gene: 8. The CDR3 is 15 residues long. The CDR3 DNA follows: TGTGCCAGCACCCAAGGGACTAGCTGGACCGGGGAGCTGTTTTTT. This encodes CASTQGTSWTGELFF.

CDR3 in amino acids: CASSVEGAGGSQYF. CDR3 coding DNA: TGTGCCAGCAGCGTAGAGGGGGCAGGGGGGTCCCAGTATTTT. The V gene is TRBV9, the J gene TRBJ2-3; TRBD1 is a possible D gene (7 bases). Trimming stripped 0 bases from V and 12 bases from J, with 17 bases between. Germline CDR1 reads SGDLS; CDR2 reads YYNGEE. This CDR3 comprises 14 residues.

This clone came up once. This same CDR3 is encoded by further DNA sequences in the sample. This rearrangement joins TRBV19 to TRBJ2-6; D gene uncertain. V was pared by 1 base and J by 2 bases, with 6 bases between. Germline assignment: CDR1 LNHDA and CDR2 SQIVND (reference sequence). This CDR3 has 15 amino acids. This CDR3 reads CASSIVGAGANVLTF. Here the CDR3 DNA reads TGTGCCAGTAGTATAGTAGGCGCTGGGGCCAACGTCCTGACTTTC.